By share, the clone carrying this T cell receptor beta chain ranks as medium-sized. The sample comes from a study of spatial heterogeneity in lung cancer. About the study: Fewer alpha-chain than beta-chain sequences were consistently detected.

Time point indicated: sample taken at primary tumor resection. Whole RNA, isolated from tumor, nontumor lung or frozen PBMC, was sequenced without prior sorting. Germline CDR1 is SGHRS and CDR2 is YFSETQ. V shed 2 bases, J shed 4 bases, and the junction held 10 bases outside the gene matches. The CDR3 has 16 residues. TCR cDNA molecules each carried a unique molecular identifier. TCRdb passed the 5' RACE reads through MiXCR, listing each CDR3 protein once. This repertoire shows 2,000 to 3,000 distinct CDR3 sequences, about 4.5% found once; its top ten account for about 29%. The sequence was collected from a female donor with early-stage non-small cell lung cancer. The sample consisted of normal lung tissue next to the tumor, taken at surgery. The genes are TRBV5-1 and TRBJ2-7; 9 bases line up with TRBD2. The DNA of the CDR3 is TGCGCCAGCAGCTTATATGTGCTAGCGGGAAATTACGAGCAGTACTTC. It specifies CASSLYVLAGNYEQYF.